Listed here are 17 T cell receptor beta chains from one sample, sequenced in a study of T-cell reconstitution after alpha-beta-depleted transplantation in children. Preparing the TCRbeta library involved the use of unique molecular identifiers. Each CDR3 protein gets one entry after TCRdb re-called the PCR reads with MiXCR. The data show a few hundred thousand distinct CDR3 sequences, approximately 30% seen once. The sequenced sample was PBMCs, obtained before TCRalphabeta/CD19-depleted stem cell transplant. Source of these receptors: a boy in the first two years of life with Wiskott-Aldrich syndrome, due to receive a stem cell transplant.

This clonotype has just a few counts. The V call is TRBV5-5, the J call TRBJ2-7; 7 nucleotides align to TRBD1. V lost 4 bases and J lost 11; bases outside the gene matches: 12. In germline, CDR1 is SGHKS, CDR2 YYEKEE (reference sequence). CDR3 length: 13 amino acids. The CDR3 reads CASSPFADRDEYF. The CDR3 DNA reads as TGTGCCAGCAGCCCATTTGCCGACAGGGATGAGTACTTC.

This chain uses TRBV5-1 with TRBJ1-2; possibly TRBD1 for D (5 bases). This CDR3 is built from 14 residues. V was clipped by 0 bases and J by 6 bases, with 12 bases between them. The V gene's germline CDR1 is SGHRS and CDR2 YFSETQ. The CDR3 loop is CASSLGQGGDGYTF. The CDR3 DNA is TGCGCCAGCAGCTTGGGGCAGGGAGGAGATGGCTACACCTTC. Together with reference TRBV5-1 and TRBJ1-2, the CDR3 gives the full variable domain: KAGVTQTPRYLIKTRGQQVTLSCSPISGHRSVSWYQQTPGQGLQFLFEYFSETQRNKGNFPGRFSGRQFSNSRSEMNVSTLELGDSALYLCASSLGQGGDGYTFGSGTRLTVV.

This clonotype was counted a few times. The rearrangement uses TRBV11-2 and TRBJ1-4; D is uncertain. CDR3 length: 13 amino acids. The germline gives CDR1 SGHAT, CDR2 FQNNGV. The V gene lost 1 base and the J gene lost 8 bases, with 8 bases spanning the gap. The CDR3 reads CASSLALIEKLFF. As DNA, the CDR3 is TGTGCCAGCAGCTTAGCTCTGATCGAAAAACTGTTTTTT.

The chain couples TRBV28 to TRBJ2-2; 8 nucleotides match TRBD1. Unmatched junction bases numbered 9, after V lost 5 bases and J lost 7 bases. Germline CDR1 reads MDHEN; CDR2 reads SYDVKM. CDR3 size: 15 residues. The CDR3 bases are TGTGCCAGCAGTCCCCCGGACAGGGCGGGCGGGGAGCTGTTTTTT. Protein sequence: CASSPPDRAGGELFF.

The chain links TRBV10-3 to TRBJ1-5; 7 bases align to TRBD1. J gave up 4 bases and V 5 bases, and 5 bases lay outside the gene matches. The CDR3 has 14 amino acids. Germline-derived CDR1 and CDR2 are ENHRY and SYGVKD. The DNA for the CDR3 is TGTGCCATCAGTCGGACAGGCGATAATCAGCCCCAGCATTTT. It is translated as CAISRTGDNQPQHF.

There are a few counts of this clonotype. This rearrangement joins TRBV5-1 to TRBJ2-1; 13 bases match TRBD2. The length of the CDR3 is 17 residues. With V trimmed by 0 bases and J by 5 bases, 5 bases remained unmatched. Germline V gene lookup returns CDR1 SGHRS and CDR2 YFSETQ. The CDR3 DNA reads TGCGCCAGCAGCTTGGGACTAGCGGGAGGAAGGAACAATGAGCAGTTCTTC. Translated, it gives CASSLGLAGGRNNEQFF. The full variable domain, rest sourced from reference TRBV5-1 and TRBJ2-1, is KAGVTQTPRYLIKTRGQQVTLSCSPISGHRSVSWYQQTPGQGLQFLFEYFSETQRNKGNFPGRFSGRQFSNSRSEMNVSTLELGDSALYLCASSLGLAGGRNNEQFFGPGTRLTVL.

This clonotype was seen more than once but under ten times. The V call is TRBV29-1, the J call TRBJ1-2; 8 positions match TRBD1. J was trimmed by 0 bases and V by 8 bases; bases with no gene match: 5. In germline, CDR1 is SQVTM, CDR2 ANQGSEA. The CDR3 spans 13 residues. CDR3 in amino acids: CSSGTGTNYGYTF. In DNA form, the CDR3 reads TGCAGCTCCGGGACAGGCACTAACTATGGCTACACCTTC.

This sequence joins TRBV5-5 and TRBJ2-3, with D unclear. This CDR3 is 14 amino acids long. Trimming took 2 bases from V and 2 from J, leaving 9 bases between them. The germline V gene encodes CDR1 SGHKS and CDR2 YYEKEE (reference sequence). The CDR3 reads CASSFGAATDTQYF. Here the CDR3 DNA reads TGTGCCAGCAGCTTTGGTGCGGCCACAGATACGCAGTATTTT. Full variable domain (rest looked up from reference TRBV5-5 and TRBJ2-3): DAGVTQSPTHLIKTRGQQVTLRCSPISGHKSVSWYQQVLGQGPQFIFQYYEKEERGRGNFPDRFSARQFPNYSSELNVNALLLGDSALYLCASSFGAATDTQYFGPGTRLTVL.

This clonotype has only a few counts. The V call is TRBV12-3 or TRBV12-4, the J call TRBJ2-1; 11 bases map to TRBD2. With 3 bases clipped from V and 9 bases from J, the junction kept 10 bases outside the gene matches. This CDR3 has 16 residues. CDR3 bases: TGTGCCAGCAGTTTTTCCCCCACTAGCGGGAGATTTGAGCAGTTCTTC. This codes for CASSFSPTSGRFEQFF.

The chain uses TRBV28 and TRBJ2-7; unclear D gene. CDR1 and CDR2 from the germline V gene are MDHEN and SYDVKM. This CDR3 is built from 15 residues. Between the trimmed V and J ends, which lost 2 bases and 0 bases, there was a span of 11 bases. CDR3 in amino acids: CASSLTVISSYEQYF. DNA of the CDR3: TGTGCCAGCAGTTTAACGGTTATCAGCTCCTACGAGCAGTACTTC. Combining the CDR3 with reference TRBV28 and TRBJ2-7 gives the whole variable domain DVKVTQSSRYLVKRTGEKVFLECVQDMDHENMFWYRQDPGLGLRLIYFSYDVKMKEKGDIPEGYSVSREKKERFSLILESASTNQTSMYLCASSLTVISSYEQYFGPGTRLTVT.

This clonotype showed up many times. The germline gene is not matched at one end of the junction; a read error may be the cause. The CDR3 DNA reads TGTGCCAGCAGCTTGAGACAGGCAAACACCGGGGAGCTGTTTTTT. Protein product: CASSLRQANTGELFF. The chain carries TRBV5-1 and TRBJ2-2, with D perhaps TRBD1 (6 bases). Germline V CDR1 and CDR2: SGHRS, YFSETQ. This CDR3 contains 15 residues. Looking up the rest from reference TRBV5-1 and TRBJ2-2 gives the full variable domain: KAGVTQTPRYLIKTRGQQVTLSCSPISGHRSVSWYQQTPGQGLQFLFEYFSETQRNKGNFPGRFSGRQFSNSRSEMNVSTLELGDSALYLCASSLRQANTGELFFGEGSRLTVL.

There are a few counts of this clonotype. This chain joins TRBV29-1 and TRBJ2-3; D assignment may be TRBD1 or TRBD2 (5 bases each). The germline V and J ends were trimmed by 4 bases and 1 base, with 12 bases remaining between them. Germline V gene lookup returns CDR1 SQVTM and CDR2 ANQGSEA. The CDR3 sequence is 14 residues long. The CDR3 reads CSVAGRLRTDTQYF. CDR3 bases: TGCAGCGTTGCGGGACGGTTGCGCACAGATACGCAGTATTTT.

This clonotype was detected many times. This rearrangement joins TRBV28 to TRBJ2-1; TRBD2 aligns across 10 bases. V was pared by 6 bases and J by 5 bases, with 7 bases of the junction left unmatched. Per the germline V gene, CDR1 is MDHEN and CDR2 is SYDVKM. CDR3 size: 15 residues. The CDR3 DNA reads as TGTGCCAGCAGATCCGGACTAGCGGAGAACAATGAGCAGTTCTTC. This translates into CASRSGLAENNEQFF.

This clonotype appeared many times. The V gene is TRBV6-2 or TRBV6-3, the J gene TRBJ2-5, with D uncertain. V was clipped by 2 bases and J by 2 bases, with 3 bases between them. The CDR3 has 12 amino acids. Germline CDR1 MNHEY, CDR2 SVGEGT. CDR3 sequence reads: CASSYRQETQYF. The CDR3 coding sequence is TGTGCCAGCAGTTACCGGCAAGAGACCCAGTACTTC.

The chain is built from TRBV5-1 and TRBJ2-3; the D is unclear. The CDR3 is made up of 14 amino acids. The V gene's germline CDR1 is SGHRS and CDR2 YFSETQ. The V and J ends lost 3 bases and 5 bases respectively, with 13 bases between them. The CDR3: CASSYGCAEDTQYF. The CDR3, as DNA: TGCGCCAGCAGCTACGGGTGTGCCGAAGATACGCAGTATTTT.

This clonotype was seen a few times. This chain links TRBV20-1 with TRBJ2-7; no clear D. The CDR3 has 13 amino acids. Trimming took 7 bases from V and 0 from J, leaving 13 bases between them. Germline CDR1 is DFQATT and CDR2 is SNEGSKA (reference sequence). This CDR3 reads CSGSGRSSYEQYF. CDR3 nucleotides: TGCAGTGGTTCCGGTCGAAGCTCCTACGAGCAGTACTTC.

This clonotype was recorded a few times. The chain recombines TRBV20-1 with TRBJ2-5, with 13 bases matching TRBD2. Germline CDR1 is DFQATT and CDR2 is SNEGSKA (reference sequence). Germline trimming cut 5 bases from V and 6 bases from J; bases unmatched to any gene: 6. This CDR3 spans 14 amino acids. The CDR3 DNA follows: TGCAGTGCTCCACTAGCGGGAGGGCCGAAGACCCAGTACTTC. It specifies CSAPLAGGPKTQYF.